This T cell receptor beta chain came from a study of PD-1 blockade in classical Hodgkin lymphoma. General observations from the study: Healthy donors were reported to have higher baseline TCR diversity than newly diagnosed patients. Prior to therapy, complete responders displayed diversity much like that of newly diagnosed patients. Some patients began nivolumab under 1 year after ASCT. These patients were excluded from later analyses.

The table came from immunoSEQ multiplex PCR; TCRdb's copy has only in-frame clones and leaves some out. The sample has 40,000 to 45,000 clones, around 78% seen once. Every patient experienced relapse after autologous stem cell transplantation, and brentuximab vedotin exposure varied. Unmatched junction bases numbered 3, after V lost 1 base and J lost 4 bases. Germline assignment: CDR1 LGHNA and CDR2 YSLEER. The CDR3 covers 15 residues. With regard to this clone: What it binds is unknown.

The sample was peripheral blood mononuclear cells (PBMCs), taken at baseline. This sequence originates from a human donor with classical Hodgkin lymphoma. The V call is TRBV4-3, the J call TRBJ1-5, with 8 bases identical to TRBD1. The CDR3, as DNA: TGCGCCAGCAGCCAAGGGACAGGGTTTAATCAGCCCCAGCATTTT. The encoded protein is CASSQGTGFNQPQHF.